The T cell receptor beta chain under discussion was sequenced for a study of blood T cell repertoires in COVID-19. Sequencing used immunoSEQ multiplex PCR; TCRdb keeps in-frame clones, though not all of them. Of 130,000 or so clones listed, around 89% are singletons. This CDR3 has 13 amino acids. Per germline, CDR1 KGHSH and CDR2 LQKENI. The V gene lost 6 bases and the J gene lost 3 bases, with 12 bases spanning the gap. This TCR was recovered from a man aged 45 to 65 with acute or convalescent COVID-19. V usage is TRBV18 and J usage is TRBJ2-7; D may be TRBD1 (5 bases). Source material: peripheral blood. CDR3: CASSVSQGYEQYF. The DNA for the CDR3 is TGTGCCAGCTCCGTATCTCAGGGCTACGAGCAGTACTTC.